The 24 T cell receptor beta chains reported below all come from one sample, sequenced in a study of metastatic and nonmetastatic thyroid tumors. All patients were untreated before thyroid surgery. TCRdb reprocessed the PCR reads via MiXCR. The sample lists under 30,000 clones, more than 20% occurring once. Sequencing was done on a sample of blood. These receptors originate from a female donor with papillary thyroid cancer or a benign thyroid nodule (not recorded which). Some clones in this sample may be carry-over from other donors' samples.

This clone is medium-sized (0.01 to 0.1%). The chain uses TRBV30 and TRBJ1-2, with a weak D call TRBD1 (5 bases). The V end was cut by 0 bases, the J end by 4 bases, with 9 bases between. There are 13 residues in the CDR3. Germline V CDR1 and CDR2: GTSNPN, SVGIG (reference sequence). The CDR3 loop is CAWSVQAVYGYTF. CDR3 sequence (DNA): TGTGCCTGGAGTGTACAGGCAGTCTATGGCTACACCTTC.

Worth noting for this clone: Without the conserved terminal phenylalanine or tryptophan, this CDR3 likely stems from a read error. J is TRBJ2-1 and V is TRBV12-3 or TRBV12-4; maybe TRBD2 (5 bases). The CDR3 has 16 residues. V was clipped by 5 bases and J by 5 bases, with 19 bases between them. CDR3 amino acids: CASSPLLEGANNEQFI. Written as DNA, the CDR3 is TGTGCCAGCAGTCCCCTCCTAGAGGGAGCCAACAATGAGCAGTTCATC.

This clone occurred many times. V and J are TRBV12-3 or TRBV12-4 and TRBJ1-4; D is ambiguous. V lost 8 bases and J lost 7, with 11 bases in between. The CDR3 loop spans 12 amino acids. The CDR3 DNA is TGTGCCAGCCGAGCGACGGGTGAAAAACTGTTTTTT. Its translation: CASRATGEKLFF.

This clone was picked up many times. This chain uses TRBV20-1 with TRBJ2-3; D not resolved. Deletions cut 2 bases from V and 4 bases from J, with 16 bases between. The V gene's germline CDR1 is DFQATT and CDR2 SNEGSKA (reference sequence). The CDR3 has 15 residues. The CDR3 region has the DNA TGCAGTGCTAGATACGACCGCAATAGGGCAGATACGCAGTATTTT. Amino acids: CSARYDRNRADTQYF.

This clone was seen repeatedly, ten times or more. The rearrangement joins TRBV7-6 to TRBJ1-1; 7 nucleotides agree with TRBD1. The ends lost 5 bases at V and 4 bases at J; junction bases unmatched: 10. Germline CDR1 is SGHVS and CDR2 is FNYEAQ. This CDR3 spans 15 amino acids. The chain's CDR3 is CASSDTTGVGTEAFF. The CDR3 DNA reads as TGTGCCAGCAGCGACACTACAGGGGTGGGCACTGAAGCTTTCTTT.

This chain connects TRBV20-1 to TRBJ1-2; D ambiguous. The V end lost 6 bases, the J end lost 3 bases, and 26 bases lay between the germline ends. The CDR3 consists of 17 residues. Looked up from germline, CDR1 is DFQATT and CDR2 is SNEGSKA (reference sequence). The CDR3 nucleotides read TGCAGTGCACCCCCCCAAGGCGGCTGGGGAGATGACTATGGCTACACCTTC. Its translation is CSAPPQGGWGDDYGYTF.

The chain uses TRBV18 and TRBJ2-7; tentative D call: TRBD2 (5 bases). V was trimmed by 6 bases and J by 0 bases, leaving 21 bases between them. The CDR3 is 17 residues long. The germline V gene has CDR1 KGHSH and CDR2 LQKENI. CDR3 amino acids: CASSPGFRAAHSYEQYF. The CDR3 DNA follows: TGTGCCAGCTCTCCGGGGTTTCGGGCGGCCCACTCCTACGAGCAGTACTTC. The full variable domain, completed using reference TRBV18 and TRBJ2-7, is NAGVMQNPRHLVRRRGQEARLRCSPMKGHSHVYWYRQLPEEGLKFMVYLQKENIIDESGMPKERFSAEFPKEGPSILRIQQVVRGDSAAYFCASSPGFRAAHSYEQYFGPGTRLTVT.

At least ten counts were recorded for this clone. It may be a read error: a sequence one base away is much more abundant. This chain links TRBV28 with TRBJ1-1, with D maybe TRBD1 (5 bases). CDR3 length: 15 residues. CDR1 is MDHEN, CDR2 SYDVKM, per germline. The CDR3 DNA reads TGTGCCAGCGGTTTATGGAAGGGCCAGGGTACTGAAGCTTTCTTT. Translation gives CASGLWKGQGTEAFF.

The genes are TRBV6-1 and TRBJ2-1, with TRBD1 as a possible D gene (5 bases). Germline CDR1 is MNHNS and CDR2 is SASEGT. Between the trimmed V and J ends, which lost 8 bases and 4 bases, there was a span of 15 bases. The CDR3 covers 14 residues. CDR3 region: CASGSPTVYNEQFF. DNA for the CDR3: TGTGCCAGCGGCTCGCCGACAGTTTACAATGAGCAGTTCTTC.

Ten or more counts support this clone. V and J are TRBV5-6 and TRBJ1-2; possibly TRBD1 for D (5 bases). V lost 2 bases and J 6 bases, leaving 14 bases between the germline ends. Per germline, CDR1 SGHDT and CDR2 YYEEEE. The CDR3 contains 14 residues. The CDR3 protein is CASSLGVGLNGYTF. The CDR3 region has the DNA TGTGCCAGCAGCTTAGGGGTAGGGTTGAATGGCTACACCTTC.

This clone has more than one count but fewer than ten. One end of the junction does not line up with germline, which may come from a read error. The chain is built from TRBV6-1 and TRBJ2-1; 7 nucleotides match TRBD2. Germline CDR1 reads MNHNS; CDR2 reads SASEGT. This CDR3 contains 12 residues. The CDR3 DNA is TGTGTCAGCGGGGAGAGAGGCTATGAGCAGTTCTTC. Protein: CVSGERGYEQFF.

This clone was seen many times. The J gene is TRBJ2-7, the V gene TRBV29-1, with D perhaps matching TRBD2 (6 bases). Germline CDR1 and CDR2: SQVTM and ANQGSEA. The CDR3 covers 13 residues. V was pared by 4 bases and J by 0 bases, with 10 bases between. CDR3 sequence reads: CSVGRGRSYEQYF. The DNA for the CDR3 is TGCAGCGTTGGGCGGGGCCGCTCCTACGAGCAGTACTTC.

This chain connects TRBV11-2 to TRBJ2-7; no clear D. Germline loops: CDR1 SGHAT, CDR2 FQNNGV. V was cut by 3 bases and J by 0 bases, with 9 bases left in between. This CDR3 is built from 14 residues. CDR3 in amino acids: CASSFQTDSYEQYF. The CDR3 nucleotides read TGTGCCAGCAGCTTTCAGACGGACTCCTACGAGCAGTACTTC.

CDR3 nucleotides: TGTGCCTGGACGATGTCTAATGAAAAACTGTTTTTT. This codes for CAWTMSNEKLFF. The chain has TRBV30 and TRBJ1-4, with D unresolved. Germline assignment: CDR1 GTSNPN and CDR2 SVGIG (reference sequence). This CDR3 is built from 12 residues. The ends were cut back, 4 bases at V and 3 bases at J, with 6 bases in the middle.

This clone has at least ten counts. V usage is TRBV11-1 and J usage is TRBJ2-7; TRBD1 matches at 10 bases. V shed 2 bases, J shed 3 bases, and the junction held 7 bases outside the gene matches. CDR1 is SGHAT, CDR2 FQDESV, per germline (reference sequence). The CDR3 loop spans 16 amino acids. The CDR3 region has the DNA TGTGCCAGCAGCTTATCCCCGGGACAGGGGAGCTACGAGCAGTACTTC. Translation: CASSLSPGQGSYEQYF.

The chain joins TRBV13 to TRBJ2-7; D call uncertain. This CDR3 is built from 12 residues. Per germline, CDR1 PRHDT and CDR2 FYEKMQ (reference sequence). The V end was cut by 4 bases, the J end by 3 bases, with 7 bases between. CDR3: CASSSLDYEQYF. CDR3 bases: TGTGCCAGCAGCTCCCTGGACTACGAGCAGTACTTC.

Turning to this clone: Germline and junction disagree at one end, which may indicate a read error. The V call is TRBV5-1, the J call TRBJ1-3; D uncertain. The V gene's germline CDR1 is SGHRS and CDR2 YFSETQ. This CDR3 comprises 14 residues. The CDR3 sequence is CASSKGSSGNTLYF. CDR3 DNA: TGCGCCAGCAGCAAAGGCAGCTCTGGAAACACCCTATATTTT.

This chain uses TRBV20-1 with TRBJ2-3, with TRBD2 identical over 13 bases. The CDR3 spans 18 residues. V was clipped by 3 bases and J by 5 bases; unmatched bases: 14. CDR1 DFQATT and CDR2 SNEGSKA come from the germline V gene (reference sequence). The CDR3 DNA is TGCAGTGCTAGTACTCGGACTAGCGGGAGTGGGCGGGAAGATACGCAGTATTTT. Protein: CSASTRTSGSGREDTQYF.

This clone was detected only a few times. This clone may be a read error of a much larger clone one base away. The CDR3 here is CAIKAANNEKLFF. CDR3 bases: TGTGCCATCAAGGCTGCAAATAATGAAAAACTGTTTTTT. The chain recombines TRBV10-3 with TRBJ1-4; D is unclear. CDR3 length: 13 amino acids. Per germline, CDR1 ENHRY and CDR2 SYGVKD. Trimming shortened V by 7 bases and J by 4 bases, and 10 bases separated the two germline ends.

This chain connects TRBV7-2 to TRBJ2-1, with TRBD2 identical over 13 bases. Germline V gives CDR1 SGHTA, CDR2 FQGNSA. There are 19 residues in the CDR3. Losses at the gene ends were 4 bases for V and 4 bases for J; bases not matched to a gene: 13. CDR3 nucleotide sequence: TGTGCCAGCAGCTACGGACTAGCGGGAGCCGCCAAATCTTACAATGAGCAGTTCTTC. Its translation: CASSYGLAGAAKSYNEQFF.

In regard to this clone: A much larger clone is a single base away; this may be a read error. The J gene is TRBJ1-4, the V gene TRBV10-3; D remains ambiguous. CDR1 and CDR2 from the germline V gene are ENHRY and SYGVKD. The CDR3 extends over 17 amino acids. As DNA, the CDR3 is TGTGCCATCGGTGAGTCGATTGCCAAGGCGAGGGATGAAAAACTGTTTTTT. Protein product: CAIGESIAKARDEKLFF.

This clone was recorded many times. This chain uses TRBV7-9 with TRBJ2-1; D gene uncertain. The CDR3 is made up of 14 amino acids. V was clipped by 5 bases and J by 5 bases, with 13 bases between them. Germline V gene lookup returns CDR1 SEHNR and CDR2 FQNEAQ (reference sequence). The CDR3 reads CASSPERNNNEQFF. The CDR3, as DNA: TGTGCCAGCAGCCCCGAGAGGAATAACAATGAGCAGTTCTTC.

This clone has only a few counts. The chain links TRBV27 to TRBJ1-6; tentative D call: TRBD1 (5 bases). Trimming shortened V by 7 bases and J by 0 bases, and 10 bases separated the two germline ends. Germline CDR1 and CDR2: MNHEY and SMNVEV (reference sequence). This CDR3 is 15 amino acids long. CDR3 loop: CASKGLSSYNSPLHF. The CDR3 nucleotides are TGTGCCAGCAAGGGGTTGAGCTCCTATAATTCACCCCTCCACTTT.

This clone was detected many times. This chain uses TRBV9 with TRBJ1-3, with a possible D match to TRBD1 (5 bases). Germline lookup yields CDR1 SGDLS and CDR2 YYNGEE. The V and J ends lost 0 bases and 4 bases respectively, with 11 bases between them. The CDR3 runs to 15 residues. The CDR3: CASSVGGTAGNTIYF. In DNA, the CDR3 is TGTGCCAGCAGCGTAGGAGGGACGGCCGGAAACACCATATATTTT.